This TCR beta chain was identified in a study of post-analysis software for immune sequencing data. Study context: Relapsing-remitting, secondary progressive and progressive-relapsing multiple sclerosis courses were included.

Built from TCR beta cDNA, the libraries had unique molecular identifiers in them. The yield from approximately 1 to 10 million T cells was roughly 500,000 cDNA molecules in total. TCRdb reprocessed the PCR reads with MiXCR, giving one entry per CDR3 protein. The table records around 500,000 distinct CDR3 sequences, approximately 31% of them present only once. Points from the study as a whole: Higher frequency in patients than in controls was seen for a handful of TRBV segments, with TRBV5-6, TRBV5-1 and TRBV20-1 among them.

Germline CDR1 is SSHAT and CDR2 is FNYEAQ (reference sequence). The CDR3 totals 15 residues. J was trimmed by 4 bases and V by 7 bases; bases with no gene match: 11. A word on this clonotype: The antigen is undetermined.

The sample taken for sequencing was blood. The receptor comes from a girl under 18 with multiple sclerosis. The chain combines TRBV7-7 with TRBJ2-5, with 8 bases lining up with TRBD1. The DNA of the CDR3 is TGTGCCAGCACCGATGGACAGGGAGTTTTAGAGACCCAGTACTTC. It specifies CASTDGQGVLETQYF.